The clone carrying this T cell receptor beta chain was detected many times. Its target is not known. TCRdb reprocessed the 5' RACE reads with MiXCR, giving one entry per CDR3 protein. The sample holds 20,000 to 25,000 distinct CDR3 sequences; around 2% are singletons and the top ten take more than 4.5%. The CDR3 extends over 15 amino acids. V dropped 4 bases and J dropped 0 bases, with 9 bases sitting between them. The germline gives CDR1 LNHDA, CDR2 SQIVND (reference sequence). Expansion lasted 2 to 4 days, with either anti-CD3 antibody OKT3 or CD3/CD28 beads. This sample is part of a study of beta chain bispecific antibodies for T cell cancers. Findings and caveats of the study: Anti-TRBV12 exposure, compared with anti-CD19, reduced the TRBV12-3 proportion of TRBV signal by around 99%. The leukemia cells, rather than normal T cells, gave most of the targeted TRBV signal.

The receptor was derived from a human donor in good health. Some clones in this sample may be carry-over from other donors' samples. V is TRBV19 and J is TRBJ1-4; no firm D call. The material was healthy donor T cells cultured with leukemia cells, obtained from a culture containing a bispecific antibody targeting TCR Vbeta12. CDR3 DNA: TGTGCCAGTAGTACACGTACAGCAACTAATGAAAAACTGTTTTTT. Amino acids: CASSTRTATNEKLFF.